These 25 T cell receptor beta chains were all obtained from the same sample, sequenced in a study of cytomegalovirus exposure and HLA in healthy donors. The PCR contained 60 Vbeta and 13 Jbeta primers. Sequencing used immunoSEQ multiplex PCR; TCRdb keeps in-frame clones, though not all of them. The table records approximately 110,000 clones, 60% to 80% of them present only once. Sequencing input: PBMCs. All receptors come from a woman in her forties in good health and CMV-seropositive.

V is TRBV1 and J is TRBJ2-1; the table's D gene call, TRBD2, was not cross checked with the DNA. TRBV1 is an annotated pseudogene. CDR3 length: 16 amino acids. The CDR3 region has the DNA TGCACCAGCAGCTCCATAGCGGGTAGCTCCTACAATGAGCAGTTCTTC. Its translation: CTSSSIAGSSYNEQFF.

V gene TRBV15 combines with J gene TRBJ2-1; TRBD2 matches 12 bases. There are 17 residues in the CDR3. The germline V gene has CDR1 LNHNV and CDR2 YYDKDF (reference sequence). V dropped 8 bases and J dropped 7; count of bases not matched to a gene: 15. CDR3 sequence (DNA): TGTGCCACCGACAACTCCCCTAGCGGGAGGGCCTTTAATGAGCAGTTCTTC. Encoded protein: CATDNSPSGRAFNEQFF.

The J gene is TRBJ1-1, the V gene TRBV15, with 9 bases matching TRBD1. V lost 3 bases and J lost 5; bases outside the gene matches: 10. The CDR3 covers 16 residues. Germline assignment: CDR1 LNHNV and CDR2 YYDKDF (reference sequence). In DNA form, the CDR3 reads TGTGCCACCAGCAGCGCGCCCGGGACAGGGAGGACTGAAGCTTTCTTT. This gives the protein CATSSAPGTGRTEAFF. Filled out from reference TRBV15 and TRBJ1-1, the complete variable domain reads DAMVIQNPRYQVTQFGKPVTLSCSQTLNHNVMYWYQQKSSQAPKLLFHYYDKDFNNEADTPDNFQSRRPNTSFCFLDIRSPGLGDTAMYLCATSSAPGTGRTEAFFGQGTRLTVV.

The gene calls are TRBV7-6 and TRBJ1-1; a weak D match, TRBD1 (5 bases). The CDR3 loop spans 13 amino acids. V was cut by 6 bases and J by 3 bases, with 11 bases left in between. CDR1 SGHVS and CDR2 FNYEAQ come from the germline V gene. CDR3 coding DNA: TGTGCCAGCAGAGCGGGGGTTGACACTGAAGCTTTCTTT. Encoded protein: CASRAGVDTEAFF.

The chain has TRBV5-8 and TRBJ2-5; possible D gene TRBD2, 6 bases. The closer fit of TRBJ2-7 to the DNA end suggests the J call may be wrong. This CDR3 is 16 amino acids long. CDR1 and CDR2 (germline): SGHTS, YDEGEE. The CDR3 loop reads CASSPLWGVMSYEQYF. CDR3 DNA sequence: TGTGCCAGCAGTCCACTCTGGGGGGTAATGAGCTACGAGCAGTACTTC.

The sample holds a few counts of this clone. The chain carries TRBV6-4 and TRBJ2-1; possible D gene TRBD2, 6 bases. Trimming shortened V by 2 bases and J by 0 bases, and 8 bases separated the two germline ends. This CDR3 is built from 15 residues. The germline gives CDR1 MRHNA, CDR2 SNTAGT. CDR3 DNA: TGTGCCAGCAGTGACGGGGGGAGCTCCTACAATGAGCAGTTCTTC. It yields the protein CASSDGGSSYNEQFF.

This clone was seen more than once but under ten times. V is TRBV14 and J is TRBJ2-5; the D is unclear. Judging by the DNA end, TRBJ2-7 fits better; the J call may be wrong. The length of the CDR3 is 14 residues. Germline CDR1 is SGHDN and CDR2 is FVKESK. CDR3 coding DNA: TGTGCCAGCAGCCAGTGGTCGGGTATCTACGAGCAGTACTTC. It encodes CASSQWSGIYEQYF.

The chain carries TRBV20-1 and TRBJ1-2, with 7 nucleotides matching TRBD1. The V gene end was trimmed by 6 bases and the J gene end by 8 bases; junction bases not matched to a gene: 6. This CDR3 has 11 amino acids. Germline CDR1 DFQATT, CDR2 SNEGSKA (reference sequence). For the CDR3, the DNA is TGCAGTGCCCAACAGGGGAGCGGCTACACCTTC. It is translated as CSAQQGSGYTF.

This chain joins TRBV18 and TRBJ2-2, with D maybe TRBD2 (6 bases). The CDR3 runs 13 residues. Between the trimmed V and J ends, which lost 10 bases and 4 bases, there was a span of 13 bases. Germline CDR1 reads KGHSH; CDR2 reads LQKENI. The CDR3 sequence is CATRGGSTGELFF. The CDR3 DNA is TGTGCCACCCGTGGGGGGAGCACCGGGGAGCTGTTTTTT.

The chain uses TRBV9 and TRBJ2-1; 14 nucleotides match TRBD2. CDR3 length: 19 amino acids. Germline V lookup: CDR1 SGDLS, CDR2 YYNGEE. J was trimmed by 0 bases and V by 3 bases; bases with no gene match: 8. The DNA for the CDR3 is TGTGCCAGCAGCGCCGGGACTAGCGGGGGCCCGAGCTCCTACAATGAGCAGTTCTTC. It encodes CASSAGTSGGPSSYNEQFF.

This chain connects TRBV6-5 to TRBJ2-1; 11 positions agree with TRBD2. The CDR3 consists of 14 residues. CDR1 is MNHEY and CDR2 is SVGAGI in the germline V gene. Trimming took 8 bases from V and 5 from J; bases not matched to a gene: 5. CDR3 DNA sequence: TGTGCCAGCGGGGGACTAGCGGACCACAATGAGCAGTTCTTC. It is translated as CASGGLADHNEQFF.

With respect to this clone: A read error may produce the germline difference seen at one junction end. At the DNA level, this CDR3 is encoded by other sequences in the same sample as well. The chain uses TRBV5-4 and TRBJ1-5; D gene unclear. This CDR3 is 16 amino acids long. Germline V gene lookup returns CDR1 SGHNT and CDR2 YYREEE (reference sequence). The CDR3 bases are TGTGCCAGCAGCTTGGGCCGAACCTATAGCAATCAGCCCCAACATTTT. This codes for CASSLGRTYSNQPQHF.

This chain links TRBV27 with TRBJ2-3, with D perhaps TRBD2 (6 bases). CDR1 and CDR2 from the germline V gene are MNHEY and SMNVEV (reference sequence). Trimming left V 0 bases short and J 6 bases short, with 19 bases between. This CDR3 is built from 17 residues. CDR3 in DNA: TGTGCCAGCAGTTTATCGTGGCGAAGGGGAGGAGCGGATACGCAGTATTTT. This gives the protein CASSLSWRRGGADTQYF.

The chain recombines TRBV5-4 with TRBJ1-1, with TRBD1 as a possible D gene (5 bases). CDR3 length: 13 residues. CDR1 is SGHNT and CDR2 is YYREEE in the germline V gene (reference sequence). Trimming removed 4 bases at V and 10 bases at J, with 17 bases between. CDR3 protein: CASSPEWGGVAFF. In DNA, the CDR3 is TGTGCCAGCAGCCCCGAGTGGGGCGGAGTAGCTTTCTTT.

This clone has only one observation. The genes are TRBV18 and TRBJ2-1; the match to TRBD2 covers 11 bases. The CDR3 sequence is 16 residues long. CDR1 and CDR2 (germline): KGHSH, LQKENI. The V and J ends lost 3 bases and 7 bases, in that order; junction bases with no gene match: 8. CDR3 sequence: CASSPGVGTSGNEQFF. The CDR3, as DNA: TGTGCCAGCTCACCTGGGGTCGGGACTAGCGGTAATGAGCAGTTCTTC.

This clone was seen only once. This chain joins TRBV7-9 and TRBJ2-1; TRBD2 agrees at 7 bases. The length of the CDR3 is 16 residues. V dropped 4 bases and J dropped 8; count of bases not matched to a gene: 14. The germline V gene encodes CDR1 SEHNR and CDR2 FQNEAQ (reference sequence). CDR3 amino acids: CASSSLNVGGTYEQFF. DNA of the CDR3: TGTGCCAGCAGCTCCCTGAATGTCGGGGGGACGTATGAGCAGTTCTTC.

V is TRBV6-5 and J is TRBJ2-3; possible D gene TRBD2, 6 bases. The ends were cut back, 0 bases at V and 4 bases at J, with 14 bases in the middle. Germline assignment: CDR1 MNHEY and CDR2 SVGAGI. This CDR3 comprises 16 residues. For the CDR3, the DNA is TGTGCCAGCAGTTACTCGTTCGCGGGGTACGCAGATACGCAGTATTTT. It codes for CASSYSFAGYADTQYF.

The chain employs TRBV28 and TRBJ1-1; D may be TRBD1 (6 bases). This CDR3 has 13 residues. CDR1 is MDHEN and CDR2 is SYDVKM in the germline V gene. Trimming removed 1 base at V and 8 bases at J, with 11 bases between. The CDR3 sequence is CASSLSGQPEAFF. CDR3 DNA sequence: TGTGCCAGCAGTTTATCTGGACAGCCGGAAGCTTTCTTT.

The chain links TRBV4-1 to TRBJ2-7; perhaps TRBD1 as D (5 bases). Trimming left V 1 base short and J 3 bases short, with 7 bases between. The CDR3 length is 13 residues. CDR1 and CDR2 from the germline V gene are MGHRA and YSYEKL. This chain's CDR3 is CASSQVQGYEQYF. The DNA of the CDR3 is TGCGCCAGCAGCCAAGTCCAGGGCTACGAGCAGTACTTC.

This clone was found once. Other DNA sequences of this sample code for an identical CDR3. V gene TRBV18 combines with J gene TRBJ2-7, with a tentative D call TRBD1 (5 bases). This CDR3 is built from 12 residues. V lost 3 bases and J 2 bases, leaving 5 bases between the germline ends. The germline gives CDR1 KGHSH, CDR2 LQKENI. The CDR3 is CASSPGPYEQYF. As DNA, the CDR3 is TGTGCCAGCTCACCGGGGCCCTACGAGCAGTACTTC.

The chain links TRBV27 to TRBJ2-3, with a weak D call TRBD2 (6 bases). Trimming removed 4 bases at V and 0 bases at J, with 8 bases between. The CDR3 is 14 residues long. Germline V gene lookup returns CDR1 MNHEY and CDR2 SMNVEV (reference sequence). CDR3 protein: CASSYSGSTDTQYF. CDR3 nucleotide sequence: TGTGCCAGCAGTTATAGCGGTAGCACAGATACGCAGTATTTT.

This chain uses TRBV9 with TRBJ2-7; D may be TRBD2 (6 bases). Trimming left V 2 bases short and J 3 bases short, with 18 bases between. The CDR3 runs 16 residues. Germline V lookup: CDR1 SGDLS, CDR2 YYNGEE. The CDR3 spells CASSVGSGEDYYEQYF. The DNA of the CDR3 is TGTGCCAGCAGCGTCGGTTCGGGGGAGGATTACTACGAGCAGTACTTC.

The chain recombines TRBV28 with TRBJ2-1; D is perhaps TRBD1 (5 bases). The CDR3 consists of 16 residues. Per germline, CDR1 MDHEN and CDR2 SYDVKM. V lost 3 bases, J lost 4 bases, and 16 bases lay in between. Written as DNA, the CDR3 is TGTGCCAGCAGTTTCCTTTTTCGTACAGGTTACAATGAGCAGTTCTTC. Protein sequence: CASSFLFRTGYNEQFF.

This clone was detected a few times. V and J are TRBV18 and TRBJ1-4, with D possibly matching TRBD1 (6 bases). The V gene's germline CDR1 is KGHSH and CDR2 LQKENI. The germline V and J ends were trimmed by 2 bases and 2 bases, with 6 bases remaining between them. The CDR3 loop spans 14 amino acids. The CDR3 DNA reads TGTGCCAGCTCACCAACAGGGACTAATGAAAAACTGTTTTTT. The encoded protein is CASSPTGTNEKLFF.

The chain carries TRBV18 and TRBJ2-3; tentative D call: TRBD1 (5 bases). Germline V gives CDR1 KGHSH, CDR2 LQKENI. V lost 3 bases and J 5 bases, leaving 9 bases between the germline ends. The CDR3 totals 13 residues. The CDR3 DNA follows: TGTGCCAGCTCACCCTCAAGGGGAGATACGCAGTATTTT. It codes for CASSPSRGDTQYF.